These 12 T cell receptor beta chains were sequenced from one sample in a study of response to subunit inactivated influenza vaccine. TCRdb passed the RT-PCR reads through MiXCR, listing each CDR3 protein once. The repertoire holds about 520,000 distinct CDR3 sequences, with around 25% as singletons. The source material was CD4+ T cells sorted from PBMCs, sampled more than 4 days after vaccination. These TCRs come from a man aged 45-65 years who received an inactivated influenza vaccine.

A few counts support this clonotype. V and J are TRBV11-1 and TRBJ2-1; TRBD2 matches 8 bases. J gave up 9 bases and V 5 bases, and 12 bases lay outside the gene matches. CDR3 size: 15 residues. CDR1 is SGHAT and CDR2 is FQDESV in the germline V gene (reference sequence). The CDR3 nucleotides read TGTGCCAGCAGCCTTCGTGGAGCGGGAGTGAGTGAGCAGTTCTTC. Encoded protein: CASSLRGAGVSEQFF.

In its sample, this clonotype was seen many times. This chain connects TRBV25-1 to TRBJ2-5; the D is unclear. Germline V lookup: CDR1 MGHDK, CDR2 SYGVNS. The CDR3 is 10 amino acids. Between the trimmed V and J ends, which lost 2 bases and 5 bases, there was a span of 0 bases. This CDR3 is CASSEETQYF. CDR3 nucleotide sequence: TGTGCCAGCAGTGAAGAGACCCAGTACTTC.

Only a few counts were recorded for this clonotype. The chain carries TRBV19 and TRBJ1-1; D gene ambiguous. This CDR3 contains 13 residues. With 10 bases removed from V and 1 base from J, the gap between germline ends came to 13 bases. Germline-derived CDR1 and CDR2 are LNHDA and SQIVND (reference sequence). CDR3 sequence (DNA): TGTGCCACCCGTCTAGGTGCGAACACTGAAGCTTTCTTT. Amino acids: CATRLGANTEAFF.

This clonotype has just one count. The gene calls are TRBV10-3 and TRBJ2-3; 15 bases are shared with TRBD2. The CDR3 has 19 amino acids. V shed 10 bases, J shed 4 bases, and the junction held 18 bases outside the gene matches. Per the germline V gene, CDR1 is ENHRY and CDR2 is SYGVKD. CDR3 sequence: CATYQRGLAGGPLPDTQYF. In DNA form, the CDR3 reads TGTGCCACCTACCAGAGAGGACTAGCGGGAGGGCCGCTCCCAGATACGCAGTATTTT.

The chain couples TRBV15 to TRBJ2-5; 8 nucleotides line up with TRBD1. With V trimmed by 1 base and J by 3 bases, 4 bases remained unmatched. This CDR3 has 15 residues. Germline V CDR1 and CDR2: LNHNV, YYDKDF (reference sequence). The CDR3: CATSRGGTGEETQYF. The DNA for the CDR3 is TGTGCCACCAGCAGAGGCGGGACAGGAGAAGAGACCCAGTACTTC.

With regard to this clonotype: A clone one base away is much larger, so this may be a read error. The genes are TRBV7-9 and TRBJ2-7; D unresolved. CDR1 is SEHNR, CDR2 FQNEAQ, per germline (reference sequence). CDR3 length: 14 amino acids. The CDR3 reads CAGSSHGLAYEQYF. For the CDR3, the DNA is TGTGCCGGCAGCTCTCACGGATTAGCCTACGAGCAGTACTTC.

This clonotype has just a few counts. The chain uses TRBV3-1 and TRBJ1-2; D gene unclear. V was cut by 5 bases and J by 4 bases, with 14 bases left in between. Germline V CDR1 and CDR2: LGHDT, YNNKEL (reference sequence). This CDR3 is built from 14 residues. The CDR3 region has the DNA TGTGCCAGCAGCGAATCTCTAGGCTCCTATGGCTACACCTTC. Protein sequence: CASSESLGSYGYTF.

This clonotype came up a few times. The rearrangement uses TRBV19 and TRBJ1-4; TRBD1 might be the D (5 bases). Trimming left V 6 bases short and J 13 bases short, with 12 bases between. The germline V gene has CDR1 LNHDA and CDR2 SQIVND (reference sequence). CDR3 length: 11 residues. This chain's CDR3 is CASSRGIGLFF. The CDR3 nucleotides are TGTGCCAGTAGCCGGGGGATTGGACTGTTTTTT.

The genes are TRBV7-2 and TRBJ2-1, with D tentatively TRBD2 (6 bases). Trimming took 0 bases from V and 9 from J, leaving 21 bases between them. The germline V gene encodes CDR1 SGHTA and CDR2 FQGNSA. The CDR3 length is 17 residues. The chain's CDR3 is CASSLALLAQVGGEQFF. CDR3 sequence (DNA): TGTGCCAGCAGCTTAGCGCTCCTAGCGCAAGTCGGGGGTGAGCAGTTCTTC.

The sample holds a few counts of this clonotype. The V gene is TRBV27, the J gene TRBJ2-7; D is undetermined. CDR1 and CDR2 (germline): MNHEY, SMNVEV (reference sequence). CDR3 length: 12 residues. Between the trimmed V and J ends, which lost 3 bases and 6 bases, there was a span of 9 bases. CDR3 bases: TGTGCCAGCAGTTTTATTGGCGGCGAGCAGTACTTC. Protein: CASSFIGGEQYF.

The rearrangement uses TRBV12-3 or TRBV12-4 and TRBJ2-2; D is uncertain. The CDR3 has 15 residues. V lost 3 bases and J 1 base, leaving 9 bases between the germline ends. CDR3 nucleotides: TGTGCCAGCAGTTTTAGATGGGGGAACACCGGGGAGCTGTTTTTT. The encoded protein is CASSFRWGNTGELFF.

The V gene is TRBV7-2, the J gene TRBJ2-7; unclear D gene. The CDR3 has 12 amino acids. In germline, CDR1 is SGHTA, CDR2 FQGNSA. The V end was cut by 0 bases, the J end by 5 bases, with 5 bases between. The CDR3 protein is CASSLARNEQYF. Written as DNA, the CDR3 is TGTGCCAGCAGCTTAGCCAGGAACGAGCAGTACTTC.